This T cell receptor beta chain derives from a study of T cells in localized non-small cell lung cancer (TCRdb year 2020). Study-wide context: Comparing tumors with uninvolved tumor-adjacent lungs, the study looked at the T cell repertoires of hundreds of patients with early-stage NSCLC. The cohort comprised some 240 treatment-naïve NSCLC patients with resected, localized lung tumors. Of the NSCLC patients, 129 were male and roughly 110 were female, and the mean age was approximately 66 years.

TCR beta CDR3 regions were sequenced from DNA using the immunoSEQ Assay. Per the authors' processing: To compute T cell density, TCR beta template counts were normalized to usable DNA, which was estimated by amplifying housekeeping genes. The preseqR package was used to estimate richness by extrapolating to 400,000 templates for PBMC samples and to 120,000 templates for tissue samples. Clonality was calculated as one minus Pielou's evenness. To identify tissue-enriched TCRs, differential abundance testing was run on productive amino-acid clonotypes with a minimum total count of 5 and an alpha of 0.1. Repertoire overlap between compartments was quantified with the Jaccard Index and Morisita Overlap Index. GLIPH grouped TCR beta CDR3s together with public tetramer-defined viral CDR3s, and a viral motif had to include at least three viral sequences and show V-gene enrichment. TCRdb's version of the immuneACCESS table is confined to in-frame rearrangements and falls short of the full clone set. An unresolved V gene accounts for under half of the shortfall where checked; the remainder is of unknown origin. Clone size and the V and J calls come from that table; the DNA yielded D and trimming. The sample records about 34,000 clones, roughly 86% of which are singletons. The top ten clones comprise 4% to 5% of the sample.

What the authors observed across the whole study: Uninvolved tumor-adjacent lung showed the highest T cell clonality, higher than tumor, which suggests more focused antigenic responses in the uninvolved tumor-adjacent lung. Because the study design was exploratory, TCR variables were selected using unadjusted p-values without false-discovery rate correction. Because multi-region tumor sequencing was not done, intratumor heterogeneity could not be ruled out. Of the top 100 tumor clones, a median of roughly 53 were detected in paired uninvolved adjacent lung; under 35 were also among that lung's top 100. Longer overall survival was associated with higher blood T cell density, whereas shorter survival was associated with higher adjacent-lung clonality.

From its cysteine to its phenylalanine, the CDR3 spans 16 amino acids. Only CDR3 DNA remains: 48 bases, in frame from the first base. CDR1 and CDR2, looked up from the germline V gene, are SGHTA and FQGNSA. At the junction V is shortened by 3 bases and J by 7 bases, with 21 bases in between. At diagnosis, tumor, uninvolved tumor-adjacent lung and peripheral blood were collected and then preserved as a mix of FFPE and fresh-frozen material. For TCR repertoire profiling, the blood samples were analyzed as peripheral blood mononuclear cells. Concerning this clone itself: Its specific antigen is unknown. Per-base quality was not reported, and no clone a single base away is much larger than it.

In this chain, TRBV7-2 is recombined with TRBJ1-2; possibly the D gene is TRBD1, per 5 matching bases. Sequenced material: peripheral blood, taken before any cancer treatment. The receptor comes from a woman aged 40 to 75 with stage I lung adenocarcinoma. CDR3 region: CASSFERGIGVAGYTF. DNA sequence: TGTGCCAGCAGCTTTGAAAGGGGAATTGGAGTTGCTGGCTACACCTTC.